This TCR beta chain was identified during a study of shared clonotypes between healthy human individuals (dated by TCRdb to 2018 to 2021). Context from the whole study: The cohort included three men and a couple of women between 18 and 49 years of age. Between about 0.85 and 8.9 billion PBMCs per donor were obtained by leukapheresis. For each donor, three plates each were used for CD4 naive and CD4 memory, two plates were used for CD8 naive, and one plate was used for CD8 memory. Libraries were prepared and TCR repertoires were sequenced by different laboratories using diverse techniques, in order to increase sequencing depth and limit assay-specific biases. To estimate repertoire size and how much clonotype sharing occurs between individuals, the study deeply sequenced the blood TCR repertoires of five healthy adults.

Points on this clone: Its antigen has not been determined. No per-base quality is available; no much larger clone lies one base away. The identical CDR3 is also encoded by other nucleotide sequences in the sample.

Healthy HIV-negative adults with no recently reported acute infections or vaccinations were included as donors. Every donor was a Caucasian adult living in Nashville, Tennessee, USA. Magnetic negative selection was used to enrich CD4+ T cells, after which naive cells were positively selected on CD45RA and the negative fraction became the memory subset. After blood collection by leukapheresis, PBMCs were isolated using Ficoll-Histopaque density gradient centrifugation and then cryopreserved in the vapor phase of liquid nitrogen. Purity and quantity of every magnetically sorted T cell population were checked by analytical flow cytometry. Genomic DNA was isolated from every sorted fraction and measured by UV absorbance on a Nanodrop 2000c. Using the deep immunoSEQ assay, TCR CDR3 regions were amplified from genomic DNA by multiplex PCR. Extracted genomic DNA from each cell subset was distributed evenly across all wells of several immunoSEQ 96-well plates, and each plate was treated as a replicate. For sorted subsets, roughly 200 ng genomic DNA, equal to approximately 30,000 T cell genomes, was loaded into each replicate PCR. Purified libraries were quantified with a Qubit 3.0 fluorometer, sized on a Bioanalyzer 2100, and re-quantified with the KAPA Library Quantification kit. Every immunoSEQ 96-well plate was sequenced on a separate single-read 150-cycle Illumina NextSeq 550 flow cell. Per the source publication's procedure: Because the immunoSEQ output held only junctional sequences and lacked quality scores, the filtering could not match the filtering applied to full-length reads. Sequences were annotated with PyIR, a Python wrapper for IgBLAST v1.9, using IMGT germline references to assign V/J genes and CDR3. Reads were removed for weak V/J assignments (E-value above 1e-6), missing CDR3, stop codons, out-of-frame junctions, or ambiguous translated residues. V3J clonotypes were defined as sequences sharing the same inferred V gene, J gene, and CDR3 amino acid sequence. Percentage overlap between repertoires was computed as shared unique clonotypes divided by the size of the smaller repertoire. Richness of each repertoire was evaluated using RTK rarefaction, the Chao1 estimator, and Recon v2.1 estimates of unobserved clonotypes. OLGA was used to compute generation probabilities for all TCRbeta clonotypes that the gDNA method yielded from a handful of donors. TCRdb re-hosts the immuneACCESS table, in-frame sequences only. Its copies lack some clones; in the studies checked, an unresolved V gene accounts for under half of them, and the cause for the rest is not known. D and trimming come from the DNA, and the V and J calls and clone size come from that table. Across this sample there are some 580,000 clones, with around 97% seen only once. About 0.06% of the sample is held by the ten biggest clonotypes.

Results and caveats for the whole study, not just this receptor: Clonotypes shared by all four sorted-subset donors showed higher generation probabilities than non-shared clonotypes. Incomplete sequencing was indicated by rarefaction of sorted-subset datasets, despite the large sequencing depth. Pairwise subsampling led to the expectation that sequencing depth would affect the degree of clonotype sharing among donors. Because the study included a small number of donors, the genetic and exposure-history diversity represented was limited. Estimated clonotype richness was generally larger for naive than for memory subsets. Sampling was limited to blood, and TCR repertoires in tissue likely differ from TCR repertoires in blood. Approximately 5% of naive CD4, 3.5% of naive CD8, approximately 2.2% of memory CD4, and approximately 0.4% of memory CD8 clonotypes were shared across several donors.

V is reduced by 0 bases and J by 0 bases, leaving a spacing of 7 bases between them. The CDR3 runs 15 residues from the cysteine to the phenylalanine. Just CDR3 DNA is preserved here, 45 bases in frame from base 1. CDR1 and CDR2 are read off the germline V gene as SGHRS and YFSETQ. This sequence uses TRBV5-1 and TRBJ1-3; a tentative D match to TRBD1 spans 5 bases. Sequenced sample: naive CD4+ T cells sorted from blood. This specimen's cell subset or site label, per the study, means: CD45RA+ positively selected. The receptor was derived from a woman aged 30 to 39 in good health. This receptor carries the CDR3 CASSLDGASGNTIYF. The DNA is as follows: TGCGCCAGCAGCTTGGATGGGGCCTCTGGAAACACCATATATTTT.